The entry that follows covers one T cell receptor beta chain sequence. The antigen is undetermined. This sample is drawn from a study of beta chain features in type 1 diabetes. Whole-study findings and limits: It was not settled here whether HLA type affects TCRB rearrangement. For Type 1 diabetes patients, all four CD4+ subsets carried TCRB CDR3s that were moderately but significantly shorter.

V was clipped by 6 bases and J by 2 bases; unmatched bases: 9. Looked up from germline, CDR1 is LGHNA and CDR2 is YNFKEQ. The CDR3 has 15 amino acids. Reverse transcription of all isolated RNA meant that expressed TCRB transcripts were sequenced. Clones were read by immunoSEQ multiplex PCR, and TCRdb kept only the in-frame ones, dropping some. This table has a few hundred thousand clones, roughly 12% appearing once. This rearrangement joins TRBV4-2 to TRBJ2-7, with 8 bases fitting TRBD1. This sequence was found in a woman in her late teens or twenties with type 1 diabetes. The sequenced material came from naive CD4+ T cells from blood. CDR3 coding DNA: TGTGCCAGCAGTCGCCCGGGACAGGTGACCTACGAGCAGTACTTC. Its translation is CASSRPGQVTYEQYF.